This T cell receptor (beta chain) was captured in a study of cytomegalovirus exposure and HLA in healthy donors. The study, taken as a whole, reports: Within the data, a cluster of highly shared sequence variants was likely a sequencing artifact. Most of the TCR beta V segments (in an earlier analysis) were productive either about 87% or about 30% of the time. A later analysis appeared to link common viral pathogens to several of the most significant clusters. In vitro work confirmed that a few CMV-associated chains recognize CMV antigens.

PCR used 60 Vbeta primers and 13 Jbeta primers. The table came from immunoSEQ multiplex PCR; TCRdb's copy has only in-frame clones and leaves some out. The sample consists of roughly 230,000 clones, roughly 81% of them appearing once. Regarding this clone: What it binds is unknown.

This TCR was recovered from a girl aged 2 to 9 in good health and CMV-seronegative. What was sequenced was PBMCs.

The CDR3 spells CASAQTTYEKLFF. As DNA, the CDR3 is TGTGCCAGTGCACAGACCACCTATGAAAAACTGTTTTTT. The chain has TRBV6-1 and TRBJ1-4; D gene uncertain. The CDR3 is made up of 13 amino acids. CDR1 and CDR2 from the germline V gene are MNHNS and SASEGT. V was trimmed by 9 bases and J by 6 bases, leaving 14 bases between them.